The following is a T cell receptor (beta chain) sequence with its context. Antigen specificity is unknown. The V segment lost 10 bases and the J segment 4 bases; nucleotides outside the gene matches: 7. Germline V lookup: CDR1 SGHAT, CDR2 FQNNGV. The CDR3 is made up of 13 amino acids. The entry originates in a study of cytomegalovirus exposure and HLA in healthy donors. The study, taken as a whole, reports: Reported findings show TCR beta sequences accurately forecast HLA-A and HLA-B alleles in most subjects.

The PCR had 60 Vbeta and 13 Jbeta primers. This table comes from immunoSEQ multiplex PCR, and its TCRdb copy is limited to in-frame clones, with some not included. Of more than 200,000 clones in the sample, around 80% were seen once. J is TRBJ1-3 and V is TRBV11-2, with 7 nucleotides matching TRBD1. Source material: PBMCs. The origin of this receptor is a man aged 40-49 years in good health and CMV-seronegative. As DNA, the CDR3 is TGTGCCACCGGCCAGGGGGGCGGAAACACCATATATTTT. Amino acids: CATGQGGGNTIYF.